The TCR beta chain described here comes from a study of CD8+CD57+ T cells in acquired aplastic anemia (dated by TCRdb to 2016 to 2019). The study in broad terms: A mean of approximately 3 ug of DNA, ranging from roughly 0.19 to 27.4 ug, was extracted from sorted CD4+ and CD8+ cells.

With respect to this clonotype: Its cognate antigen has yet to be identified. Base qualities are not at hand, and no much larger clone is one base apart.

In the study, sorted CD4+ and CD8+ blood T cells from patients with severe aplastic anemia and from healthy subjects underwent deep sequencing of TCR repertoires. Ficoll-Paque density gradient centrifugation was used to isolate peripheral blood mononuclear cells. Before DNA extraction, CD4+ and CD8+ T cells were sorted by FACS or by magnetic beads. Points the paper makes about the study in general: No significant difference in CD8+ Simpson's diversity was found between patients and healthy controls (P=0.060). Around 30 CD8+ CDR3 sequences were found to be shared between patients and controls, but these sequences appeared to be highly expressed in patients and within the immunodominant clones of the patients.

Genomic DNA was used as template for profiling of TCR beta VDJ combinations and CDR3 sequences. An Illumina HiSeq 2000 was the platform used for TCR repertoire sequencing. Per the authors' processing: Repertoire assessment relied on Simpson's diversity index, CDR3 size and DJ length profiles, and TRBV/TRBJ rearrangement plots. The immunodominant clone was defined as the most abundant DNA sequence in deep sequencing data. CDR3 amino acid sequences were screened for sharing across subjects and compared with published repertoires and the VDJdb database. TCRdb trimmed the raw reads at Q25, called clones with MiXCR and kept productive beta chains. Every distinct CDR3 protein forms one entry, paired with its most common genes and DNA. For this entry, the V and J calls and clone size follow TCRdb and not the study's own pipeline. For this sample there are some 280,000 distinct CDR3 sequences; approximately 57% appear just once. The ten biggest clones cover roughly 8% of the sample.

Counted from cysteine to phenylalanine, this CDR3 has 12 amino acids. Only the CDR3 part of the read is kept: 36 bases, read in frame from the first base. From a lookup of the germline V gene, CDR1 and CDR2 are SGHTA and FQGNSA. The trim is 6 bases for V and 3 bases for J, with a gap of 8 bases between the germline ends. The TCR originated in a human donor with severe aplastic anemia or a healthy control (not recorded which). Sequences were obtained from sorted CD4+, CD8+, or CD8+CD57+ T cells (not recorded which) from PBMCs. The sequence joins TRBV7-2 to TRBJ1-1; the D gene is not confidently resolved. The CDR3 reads CASRGIYTEAFF. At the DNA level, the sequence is TGTGCCAGCAGAGGGATATACACTGAAGCTTTCTTT.